The entry below gives a single T cell receptor (beta chain) sequence along with its context. One entry per CDR3 protein, called by TCRdb with MiXCR from the RT-PCR reads. The data show some 500,000 distinct CDR3 sequences, about 25% seen once. This sample is drawn from a study of response to subunit inactivated influenza vaccine. The V gene end was trimmed by 0 bases and the J gene end by 4 bases; junction bases not matched to a gene: 9. There are 15 residues in the CDR3. Germline lookup yields CDR1 DFQATT and CDR2 SNEGSKA (reference sequence). This material consisted of CD4+ T cells sorted from PBMCs, taken 5 days after vaccination. The chain employs TRBV20-1 and TRBJ2-7, with 7 bases matching TRBD1. The sequence was collected from a man aged 45-65 years who received an inactivated influenza vaccine. The CDR3 DNA is TGCAGTGCTAGAGATTATCGGACAGGAACGTACGAGCAGTACTTC. It yields the protein CSARDYRTGTYEQYF.